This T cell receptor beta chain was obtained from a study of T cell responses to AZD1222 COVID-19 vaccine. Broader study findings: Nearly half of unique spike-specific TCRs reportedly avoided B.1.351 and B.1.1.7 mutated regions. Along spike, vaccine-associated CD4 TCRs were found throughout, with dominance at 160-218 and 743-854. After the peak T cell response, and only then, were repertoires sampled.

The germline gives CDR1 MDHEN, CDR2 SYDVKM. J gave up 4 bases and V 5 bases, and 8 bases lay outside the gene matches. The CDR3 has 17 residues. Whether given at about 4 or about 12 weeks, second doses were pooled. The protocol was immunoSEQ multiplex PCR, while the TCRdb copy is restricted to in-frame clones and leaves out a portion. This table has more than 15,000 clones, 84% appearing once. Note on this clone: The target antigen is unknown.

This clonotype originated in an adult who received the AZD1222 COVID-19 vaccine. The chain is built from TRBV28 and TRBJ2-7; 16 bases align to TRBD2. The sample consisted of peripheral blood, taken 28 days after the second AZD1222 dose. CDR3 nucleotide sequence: TGTGCCAGCAGTCCTGGGACTAGCGGGAGGGGAAGGTACGAGCAGTACTTC. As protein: CASSPGTSGRGRYEQYF.